These T cell receptor beta chains were read from a single sample in a study of beta chain features in type 1 diabetes. The repertoire was sequenced with immunoSEQ multiplex PCR; TCRdb's copy has only in-frame clones and lacks some. The repertoire holds 200,000 to 300,000 clones, with about 20% as singletons. Specimen: naive CD4+ T cells from blood. These receptors were collected from a woman aged 40 to 50 with type 1 diabetes. Both conserved end residues are part of each CDR3. Each record gives: J gene, V gene, clone size, D gene, CDR3 DNA, CDR3 protein. The D gene is left open where the match is weak. Clone sizes are given selectively: once, few, many, or a class where the clone is expanded.

TRBJ2-5	TRBV28	.	TRBD2	TGTGCCAGCAGCGCTTCCATACTAGCGGGGAGCGGGACCCAGTACTTC	CASSASILAGSGTQYF
TRBJ2-7	TRBV28	.	.	TGTGCCAGCAGTTTATGGGGGGGGGCTCGAGAGCAGTACTTC	CASSLWGGAREQYF
TRBJ1-2	TRBV7-6	.	.	TGTGCCAGCAGCTTAACCAGACAGTATGGCTACACCTTC	CASSLTRQYGYTF
TRBJ1-5	TRBV4-2	.	.	TGTGCCAGCAGCCAAGGCCAGGGGAATCAGCCCCAGCATTTT	CASSQGQGNQPQHF
TRBJ1-6	TRBV27	.	.	TGTGCCAGCAGTTTAGGTCCGAGCTCCTATAATTCACCCCTCCACTTT	CASSLGPSSYNSPLHF
TRBJ1-1	TRBV28	.	TRBD1	TGTGCCAGCAGTACCCCCGAGAGGGGGCCTGAAGCTTTCTTT	CASSTPERGPEAFF
TRBJ2-7	TRBV7-3	.	TRBD1	TGTGCCAGCAGCCGTTCCGGGACAGGATCCTACGAGCAGTACTTC	CASSRSGTGSYEQYF
TRBJ2-2	TRBV29-1	.	.	TGCAGCGTTGATCGACAGGGGAGGGGCCCGAACACCGGGGAGCTGTTTTTT	CSVDRQGRGPNTGELFF
TRBJ2-3	TRBV5-1	few	.	TGCGCCAGCCGAGTCACGGGGGACCCCACAGATACGCAGTATTTT	CASRVTGDPTDTQYF
TRBJ2-7	TRBV18	.	.	TGTGCCAGCTCACCCAGAGACAGTTCCAGTCCCTCCTACGAGCAGTACTTC	CASSPRDSSSPSYEQYF
TRBJ2-7	TRBV9	once	TRBD1	TGTGCCAGCAGCGTGGGGACAGATTCCTACGAGCAGTACTTC	CASSVGTDSYEQYF
TRBJ1-1	TRBV30	.	.	TGTGCCTGGAGTGCACACCACACTGAAGCTTTCTTT	CAWSAHHTEAFF
TRBJ1-2	TRBV4-2	few	.	TGTGCCAGCAGCCAAGATCTTGCGACCGGCGGAGGCTACACCTTC	CASSQDLATGGGYTF
TRBJ1-4	TRBV2	.	.	TGTGCCAGCAGTGGGAGGAGACTTAATGAAAAACTGTTTTTT	CASSGRRLNEKLFF
TRBJ2-2	TRBV11-2	few	.	TGTGCCAGCACCAAGGGGGAGAGTACCGGGGAGCTGTTTTTT	CASTKGESTGELFF
TRBJ2-2	TRBV23-1	.	.	TGCGCCAGCAGTCTCCAGGTTCTGACGAACACCGGGGAGCTGTTTTTT	CASSLQVLTNTGELFF
TRBJ2-1	TRBV7-7	.	TRBD2	TGTGCTAGCAGCCCCGGGACTAGCGGGGGAGAAGAGCAGTTCTTC	CASSPGTSGGEEQFF
TRBJ2-7	TRBV18	.	.	TGTGCCAGCTCACCAGACACGACCAACGAGCAGTACTTC	CASSPDTTNEQYF
TRBJ1-2	TRBV6-1	.	.	TGTGCCAGCAGTGAAAGGAGCGACAGTAGGAACACCTTC	CASSERSDSRNTF
TRBJ2-7	TRBV13	.	.	TGTGCCAGCAGCAGCGGACAGTCCTACGAGCAGTACTTC	CASSSGQSYEQYF
TRBJ1-1	TRBV20-1	.	TRBD1	TGCAGTGCCATCGACAGGGGCGAAGCTTTCTTT	CSAIDRGEAFF
TRBJ1-2	TRBV30	.	TRBD1	TGTGCCTGGAGTAAGGGGGCCGGGTATGGCTACACCTTC	CAWSKGAGYGYTF
TRBJ2-1	TRBV6-6	.	.	TGTGCCAGCACCTTAGGGGTAGGAGAGGAGCAGTTCTTC	CASTLGVGEEQFF
TRBJ1-1	TRBV6-1	.	.	TGTGCCAGCAGTGGGGGGGGGAACACTGAAGCTTTCTTT	CASSGGGNTEAFF
TRBJ2-5	TRBV5-1	.	TRBD2	TGCGCCAGCAGCGATCGGACTAGCCCGCAGGAGACCCAGTACTTC	CASSDRTSPQETQYF
TRBJ2-1	TRBV30	.	.	TGTGCCTCCACCCCCTCCACTACGACTGAGCAGTTCTTC	CASTPSTTTEQFF
TRBJ1-3	TRBV19	.	.	TGTGCCAGTAGTATGGCAGCTGGAAACACCATATATTTT	CASSMAAGNTIYF
TRBJ1-2	TRBV19	.	TRBD1	TGTGCCGGATCTCCGGGACAGGGGGCAGATGGCTACACCTTC	CAGSPGQGADGYTF
TRBJ1-6	TRBV9	few	TRBD1	TGTGCCAGCAGCGTAGTGGACAGGGGGGCTTCACCCCTCCACTTT	CASSVVDRGASPLHF
TRBJ1-2	TRBV2	few	TRBD1	TGTGCCAGCAGGGGACAGGGTAACTATGGCTACACCTTC	CASRGQGNYGYTF
TRBJ1-5	TRBV9	.	.	TGTGCCAGCTCAGGGGCAGCTTTTGGTCAGCCCCAGCATTTT	CASSGAAFGQPQHF
TRBJ2-2	TRBV29-1	.	.	TGCAGCGCCCTGGGGGGACTTGACACCGGGGAGCTGTTTTTT	CSALGGLDTGELFF
TRBJ2-5	TRBV20-1	few	.	TGCAGTGCCAACCGAGGGGAGACCCAGTACTTC	CSANRGETQYF
TRBJ1-1	TRBV29-1	few	.	TGCAGCGCCTTTCAGGTGAACACTGAAGCTTTCTTT	CSAFQVNTEAFF
TRBJ1-1	TRBV5-1	.	.	TGCGCCAGCAGCGGAGGCGAGGCCACTGAAGCTTTCTTT	CASSGGEATEAFF
TRBJ1-1	TRBV28	.	.	TGTGCCAGCGAGAGATACACTGAAGCTTTCTTT	CASERYTEAFF
TRBJ1-2	TRBV7-3	few	.	TGTGCCAGCAGCTTAACGGGGACAACTACCTTC	CASSLTGTTTF
TRBJ2-3	TRBV9	.	TRBD2	TGTGCCAGCAGCGTATTCGGCGCGGGGGACACAGATACGCAGTATTTT	CASSVFGAGDTDTQYF
TRBJ2-7	TRBV6-6	.	TRBD2	TGTGCCAGCAGTTACTCAGCGGGAGGATCCTACGAGCAGTACTTC	CASSYSAGGSYEQYF
TRBJ2-7	TRBV5-1	.	.	TGCGCCAGCAGCTTGGGGGGGACAACCTACGAGCAGTACTTC	CASSLGGTTYEQYF
TRBJ2-5	TRBV7-9	.	.	TGTGCCAGCAGCTTAGACTTGATACAAGAGACCCAGTACTTC	CASSLDLIQETQYF
TRBJ2-3	TRBV5-4	few	.	TGTGCCAGCAGCTCGGCGGGGGCCACAGATACGCAGTATTTT	CASSSAGATDTQYF
TRBJ1-1	TRBV6-5	.	.	TGTGCCAGCAGCCCCGGACAGCGGGGAGCTTTCTTT	CASSPGQRGAFF
TRBJ1-1	TRBV18	few	TRBD1	TGTGCCAGCTCACCGGACAGGGTGAACACTGAAGCTTTCTTT	CASSPDRVNTEAFF
TRBJ2-7	TRBV4-1	few	.	TGCGCCAGCAGCCAAACAGGGTACGAGCAGTACTTC	CASSQTGYEQYF
TRBJ2-7	TRBV27	.	TRBD1	TGTGCCAGCAGTACATTATACGGGACAGGGCCCTACGAGCAGTACTTC	CASSTLYGTGPYEQYF
TRBJ2-4	TRBV5-6	.	.	TGTGCCAGCAGCTTGGGACAGGTGATATTAGCCAAAAACATTCAGTACTTC	CASSLGQVILAKNIQYF
TRBJ1-5	TRBV7-2	.	.	TGTGCCAGCAGCTTAAACGGCCTTGAGGGCAATCAGCCCCAGCATTTT	CASSLNGLEGNQPQHF
TRBJ1-2	TRBV10-3	few	TRBD1	TGTGCCATCACCGCCGCCGATACAGGGGGGTATGGCTACACCTTC	CAITAADTGGYGYTF
TRBJ2-4	TRBV4-1	.	.	TGCGCCAGCAGCCGCACCCGACAGACTCCAGGGGCCAAAAACATTCAGTACTTC	CASSRTRQTPGAKNIQYF
TRBJ1-1	TRBV5-4	.	TRBD1	TGTGCCAGCAGCACTCGACAGGGAAACACTGAAGCTTTCTTT	CASSTRQGNTEAFF
TRBJ1-1	TRBV15	.	.	TGTGCCACCAAACCCGGGGGGTATAACACTGAAGCTTTCTTT	CATKPGGYNTEAFF
TRBJ1-1	TRBV6-6	.	.	TGTGCCACCCGGACTGACTTTAACACTGAAGCTTTCTTT	CATRTDFNTEAFF
TRBJ2-5	TRBV11-2	.	TRBD2	TGTGCCAGCAGCTTAGAGCGGGGGGGCCTGGAGACCCAGTACTTC	CASSLERGGLETQYF
TRBJ1-4	TRBV29-1	.	.	TGCAGCGCCACGACGGGTGAAAAACTGTTTTTT	CSATTGEKLFF